One sample yielded the 27 T cell receptor delta chains listed below, sequenced in a study of delta chains in infants with herpesvirus infections. PBMC RNA was reverse transcribed using gamma-chain- and delta-chain-specific primers. TCRdb re-identified clones in the RT-PCR reads via CATT. The repertoire consists of thousands of delta-chain clones, with about 31% occurring once and the leading ten covering about 8%. The sample consisted of peripheral blood, taken at time point 3 of longitudinal follow-up. All receptors come from a human donor who was a Ugandan infant, either HIV-exposed or HIV-unexposed (not recorded which).

The V call is TRDV1, the J call TRDJ1; 8 bases align to TRDD2. The CDR3 totals 20 residues. The germline CDR1 and CDR2 sequences are TSWWSYY and QGS. The V segment lost 2 bases and the J segment 1 base; nucleotides outside the gene matches: 18. Written as DNA, the CDR3 is TGTGCTCTTGGGGAATCGGGGGAACTTCCTACTCTGGGAATCACCGATAAACTCATCTTT. The encoded protein is CALGESGELPTLGITDKLIF.

The chain recombines TRDV2 with TRDJ1; TRDD3 aligns across 10 bases. CDR3 length: 19 amino acids. J lost 3 bases, V lost 1 base, and 16 bases had no gene match. Germline CDR1 reads GEAIGNYY; CDR2 reads EKD. The CDR3 region has the DNA TGTGCCTGTGACACATGGGAGAAGCTGGGGGATATGAGGGCCGATAAACTCATCTTT. Translated, it gives CACDTWEKLGDMRADKLIF.

This clone was seen a few times. This clone may be a read error of a much larger clone one base away. CDR3 residues: CACDILGDSSWDTRQMFF. The CDR3, as DNA: TGTGCCTGTGACATACTGGGGGATAGCTCCTGGGACACCCGACAGATGTTTTTC. The chain joins TRDV2 to TRDJ3; 11 nucleotides align to TRDD3. Trimming removed 2 bases from V and 0 bases from J; junction bases left unmatched: 2. The CDR3 extends over 18 amino acids. The germline gives CDR1 GEAIGNYY, CDR2 EKD.

The chain uses TRAV38-2/DV8 and TRDJ1, with 13 bases identical to TRDD3. The CDR3 covers 21 residues. CDR1 and CDR2 (germline): TSESDYY, QEAYKQQN. V lost 0 bases, J lost 1 base, and 15 bases stayed unmatched. The CDR3 is CAYRSAFQVLGDTFITDKLIF. The CDR3 DNA reads as TGTGCTTATAGGAGCGCGTTCCAAGTACTGGGGGATACGTTCATCACCGATAAACTCATCTTT.

The count of this clone is one. This may arise from a read error, as a much more abundant clone is one base away. The chain combines TRDV1 with TRDJ1; 9 bases fit TRDD3. The CDR3 is 17 residues long. The V gene end was trimmed by 5 bases and the J gene end by 11 bases; junction bases not matched to a gene: 21. CDR1 and CDR2 from the germline V gene are TSWWSYY and QGS. The CDR3 protein is CALGTESAPDWGSRLIF. CDR3 sequence (DNA): TGTGCTCTTGGGACCGAAAGCGCCCCTGACTGGGGGAGCCGGCTCATCTTT.

This clone is medium-sized. The rearrangement uses TRDV1 and TRDJ3; D is uncertain. CDR3 length: 20 residues. From germline, CDR1 is TSWWSYY and CDR2 QGS. V lost 0 bases and J 0 bases, leaving 15 bases between the germline ends. The CDR3 sequence is CALGELHILASSWDTRQMFF. Here the CDR3 DNA reads TGTGCTCTTGGGGAACTCCATATCCTCGCAAGCTCCTGGGACACCCGACAGATGTTTTTC.

The rearrangement uses TRDV1 and TRDJ1, with 9 bases lining up with TRDD3. CDR1 is TSWWSYY, CDR2 QGS, per germline. The CDR3 has 19 amino acids. The junction had 14 bases not matched to a gene; V was cut back by 2 bases and J by 1 base. The CDR3 nucleotides read TGTGCTCTTGGGGAAGAAAACGCCGTACTGGGGGACTTCACCGATAAACTCATCTTT. Amino acid sequence: CALGEENAVLGDFTDKLIF.

This clone was observed a few times. The chain carries TRDV1 and TRDJ1; 11 bases agree with TRDD3. With V trimmed by 2 bases and J by 8 bases, 31 bases remained unmatched. This CDR3 spans 23 amino acids. Per the germline V gene, CDR1 is TSWWSYY and CDR2 is QGS. The CDR3, as DNA: TGTGCTCTTGGGGAAAAACGCGAGAGACCACCTTCCGGGGTTGGGGGATACGCGGGGAAACTCATCTTT. Encoded protein: CALGEKRERPPSGVGGYAGKLIF.

A word on this clone: With a much larger clone just one base away, this may be a read error. The same CDR3 also results from other DNA sequences found in this sample. The gene calls are TRDV2 and TRDJ3, with 12 nucleotides matching TRDD3. The V gene end was trimmed by 3 bases and the J gene end by 0 bases; junction bases not matched to a gene: 5. In germline, CDR1 is GEAIGNYY, CDR2 EKD. This CDR3 has 19 amino acids. Here the CDR3 reads CACDVLGDTSSWDTRQMFF. As DNA, the CDR3 is TGTGCCTGTGACGTACTGGGGGATACCAGCTCCTGGGACACCCGACAGATGTTTTTC.

The CDR3 DNA follows: TGTGCCTGTGACACCATTACTGGGGGACGCACCTGGGACACCCGACAGATGTTTTTC. It yields the protein CACDTITGGRTWDTRQMFF. The chain couples TRDV2 to TRDJ3; 9 nucleotides agree with TRDD3. Germline CDR1 and CDR2: GEAIGNYY and EKD. The V gene end was trimmed by 0 bases and the J gene end by 2 bases; junction bases not matched to a gene: 7. CDR3 length equals 19 residues.

Relative to its sample, this clone is medium-sized. The rearrangement joins TRDV1 to TRDJ1; tentatively, D is TRDD3 (5 bases). From germline, CDR1 is TSWWSYY and CDR2 QGS. V lost 2 bases, J lost 8 bases, and 9 bases lay in between. CDR3 size: 12 residues. The CDR3 reads CALGEAGGKLIF. The CDR3 DNA reads as TGTGCTCTTGGGGAAGCCGGGGGCAAACTCATCTTT.

In this sample, this clone turned up a few times. The chain joins TRDV1 to TRDJ1; 9 nucleotides line up with TRDD2. Germline assignment: CDR1 TSWWSYY and CDR2 QGS. V trimming: 4 bases; J trimming: 0 bases; junction bases outside the gene matches: 24. The CDR3 is 22 amino acids. CDR3 in DNA: TGTGCTCTTGGGGTCAAGGGGCCTTCCTACCGAGAGTGGGGACCGCACACCGATAAACTCATCTTT. Protein product: CALGVKGPSYREWGPHTDKLIF.

This chain connects TRDV3 to TRDJ1; a possible D gene is TRDD3 (7 bases). V was shortened by 2 bases and J by 0 bases, with 31 bases between the two germline ends. The CDR3 contains 20 residues. Germline assignment: CDR1 TVYSNPD and CDR2 GDNSRS (reference sequence). This chain's CDR3 is CAFGRLPLFYWGPHTDKLIF. The CDR3 region has the DNA TGTGCCTTTGGACGCCTTCCCTTATTTTACTGGGGTCCTCACACCGATAAACTCATCTTT.

The count of this clone is one. The chain links TRDV1 to TRDJ1; 12 positions agree with TRDD3. CDR1 and CDR2 (germline): TSWWSYY, QGS. The CDR3 runs 27 residues. V shed 3 bases and J 0 bases; nucleotides not matched to a gene: 35. This chain's CDR3 is CALGDLILPVLTGGYTNRDLYTDKLIF. The CDR3 DNA reads as TGTGCTCTTGGGGACCTCATCCTTCCGGTCCTTACTGGGGGATACACGAACCGGGATTTGTACACCGATAAACTCATCTTT.

This clone has more than one count but fewer than ten. This chain links TRDV1 with TRDJ1; TRDD3 matches at 9 bases. V was clipped by 8 bases and J by 0 bases; unmatched bases: 28. Germline CDR1 and CDR2: TSWWSYY and QGS. The CDR3 loop spans 22 amino acids. DNA of the CDR3: TGTGCTCTTCCCTTTTTTTTCTACGTACTGGGGGAAGAATACTACTACACCGATAAACTCATCTTT. Its translation is CALPFFFYVLGEEYYYTDKLIF.

By proportion, this clone is medium-sized. This sample also contains other DNA sequences that code for the same CDR3. DNA for the CDR3: TGTGCTCTTGGGGACCTTCGTTTCCTACCCGTACTGGGGGATACTTTATGGTGCACCGATAAACTCATCTTT. This codes for CALGDLRFLPVLGDTLWCTDKLIF. The V call is TRDV1, the J call TRDJ1; 12 nucleotides align to TRDD3. Germline V CDR1 and CDR2: TSWWSYY, QGS. V shed 3 bases, J shed 1 base, and the junction held 27 bases outside the gene matches. This CDR3 is 24 amino acids long.

As for this clone: This may stem from a read error, because a much larger clone lies one nucleotide away. This chain links TRDV1 with TRDJ1; tentative D call: TRDD3 (6 bases). This CDR3 is built from 15 residues. CDR1 and CDR2 (germline): TSWWSYY, QGS. Trimming took off 1 base at V and 10 bases at J, with 19 bases between the two ends. Here the CDR3 DNA reads TGTGCTCTTGGGGAACGTCTACCCCGTCGGGGATTACTCATCTTT. This sequence encodes CALGERLPRRGLLIF.

The V and J genes are TRDV3 and TRDJ1; D gene ambiguous. The CDR3 is 13 residues long. In germline, CDR1 is TVYSNPD, CDR2 GDNSRS (reference sequence). The CDR3 nucleotides read TGTGCACTCCGGGGCAGCACGGGGTGTAAACTCATCTTT. Translated, it gives CALRGSTGCKLIF.

This clone is categorized as medium-sized. The chain uses TRDV2 and TRDJ2, with D possibly matching TRDD3 (6 bases). Germline V CDR1 and CDR2: GEAIGNYY, EKD. The CDR3 consists of 15 residues. V was shortened by 0 bases and J by 0 bases, with 7 bases between the two germline ends. The DNA for the CDR3 is TGTGCCTGTGACACCTGGGGGGCTTTGACAGCACAACTCTTCTTT. This codes for CACDTWGALTAQLFF.

This clone is labeled as medium-sized (0.01 to 0.1%). The chain employs TRDV2 and TRDJ3; 12 bases fit TRDD3. The CDR3 runs 20 residues. V trimming: 1 base; J trimming: 0 bases; junction bases outside the gene matches: 6. In germline, CDR1 is GEAIGNYY, CDR2 EKD. CDR3: CACDTNWGIPSSWDTRQMFF. Here the CDR3 DNA reads TGTGCCTGTGACACGAACTGGGGGATACCGAGCTCCTGGGACACCCGACAGATGTTTTTC.

The chain carries TRDV1 and TRDJ2; 9 bases fit TRDD3. The J segment lost 0 bases and the V segment lost 1 base, leaving 15 bases of the junction unmatched. Germline-derived CDR1 and CDR2 are TSWWSYY and QGS. The CDR3 runs to 21 residues. The CDR3: CALGEPEVFTGGPSLTAQLFF. The CDR3 coding sequence is TGTGCTCTTGGGGAACCGGAGGTTTTCACTGGGGGACCGTCTTTGACAGCACAACTCTTCTTT.

The chain recombines TRDV2 with TRDJ1; tentatively, D is TRDD3 (6 bases). CDR3 length equals 17 residues. The germline gives CDR1 GEAIGNYY, CDR2 EKD. With 0 bases removed from V and 0 bases from J, the gap between germline ends came to 16 bases. The CDR3 here is CACDTLGGFSYTDKLIF. The CDR3 DNA follows: TGTGCCTGTGACACCTTGGGGGGGTTCTCGTACACCGATAAACTCATCTTT.

The count of this clone is one. J is TRDJ2 and V is TRDV2; D possibly corresponds to TRDD3 (6 bases). In germline, CDR1 is GEAIGNYY, CDR2 EKD. This CDR3 is built from 19 residues. V lost 0 bases and J lost 1, with 20 bases in between. The CDR3 spells CACDTVWGSRGILTAQLFF. DNA for the CDR3: TGTGCCTGTGACACCGTTTGGGGGTCCAGAGGGATTTTGACAGCACAACTCTTCTTT.

By share of the sample, this clone is large (0.1 to 1%). The chain uses TRDV1 and TRDJ1, with TRDD3 matching over 13 bases. Germline lookup yields CDR1 TSWWSYY and CDR2 QGS. The CDR3 covers 18 residues. V shed 1 base and J 7 bases; nucleotides not matched to a gene: 12. In DNA form, the CDR3 reads TGTGCTCTTGGGGAACCTGTAACTGTACTGGGGGATACGCTTAAACTCATCTTT. This codes for CALGEPVTVLGDTLKLIF.

About this clone itself: Other DNA sequences in the same sample also yield this CDR3. The J gene is TRDJ3, the V gene TRDV2, with D perhaps matching TRDD3 (5 bases). The CDR3 is made up of 18 amino acids. The V end was cut by 0 bases, the J end by 0 bases, with 11 bases between. CDR1 is GEAIGNYY, CDR2 EKD, per germline. CDR3 protein: CACDTAGSSSWDTRQMFF. For the CDR3, the DNA is TGTGCCTGTGACACCGCGGGATCCAGCTCCTGGGACACCCGACAGATGTTTTTC.

V is TRDV2 and J is TRDJ1; 13 nucleotides line up with TRDD3. Germline CDR1 reads GEAIGNYY; CDR2 reads EKD. This CDR3 comprises 19 residues. The V gene end was trimmed by 0 bases and the J gene end by 0 bases; junction bases not matched to a gene: 9. CDR3 amino acids: CACDTLTGGYAGNTDKLIF. CDR3 nucleotide sequence: TGTGCCTGTGACACCCTTACTGGGGGATACGCAGGAAACACCGATAAACTCATCTTT.

V gene TRDV1 combines with J gene TRDJ1, with TRDD3 identical over 10 bases. This CDR3 has 23 amino acids. The V segment lost 1 base and the J segment 0 bases; nucleotides outside the gene matches: 23. Germline-derived CDR1 and CDR2 are TSWWSYY and QGS. CDR3 nucleotides: TGTGCTCTTGGGGAACCTAACTCCCGTTACTGGGGGATCAGTCCCTCGTACACCGATAAACTCATCTTT. This translates into CALGEPNSRYWGISPSYTDKLIF.